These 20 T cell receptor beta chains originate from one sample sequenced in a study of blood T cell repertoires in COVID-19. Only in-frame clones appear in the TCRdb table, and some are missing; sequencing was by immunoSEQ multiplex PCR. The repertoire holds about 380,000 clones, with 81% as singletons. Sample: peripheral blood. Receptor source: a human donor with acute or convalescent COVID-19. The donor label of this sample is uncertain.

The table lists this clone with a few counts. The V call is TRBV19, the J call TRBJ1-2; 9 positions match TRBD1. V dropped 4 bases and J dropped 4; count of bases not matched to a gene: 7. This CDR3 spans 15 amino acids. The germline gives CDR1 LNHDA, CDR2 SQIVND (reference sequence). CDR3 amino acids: CASSKGQGLIYGYTF. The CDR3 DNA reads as TGTGCCAGTAGTAAAGGACAGGGGTTGATCTATGGCTACACCTTC. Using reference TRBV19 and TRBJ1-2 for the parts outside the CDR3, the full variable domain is DGGITQSPKYLFRKEGQNVTLSCEQNLNHDAMYWYRQDPGQGLRLIYYSQIVNDFQKGDIAEGYSVSREKKESFPLTVTSAQKNPTAFYLCASSKGQGLIYGYTFGSGTRLTVV.

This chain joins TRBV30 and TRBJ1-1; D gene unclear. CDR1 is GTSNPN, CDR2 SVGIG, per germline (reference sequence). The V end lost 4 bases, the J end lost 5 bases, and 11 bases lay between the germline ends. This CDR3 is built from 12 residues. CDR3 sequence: CAWTYGPTEAFF. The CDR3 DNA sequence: TGTGCCTGGACCTACGGTCCAACTGAAGCTTTCTTT.

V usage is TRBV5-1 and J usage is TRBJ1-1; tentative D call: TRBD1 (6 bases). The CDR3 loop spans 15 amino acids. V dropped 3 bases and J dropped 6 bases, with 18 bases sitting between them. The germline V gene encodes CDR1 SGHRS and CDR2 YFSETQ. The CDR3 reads CASSWDRTVGSEAFF. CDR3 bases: TGCGCCAGCAGCTGGGATAGGACAGTCGGATCTGAAGCTTTCTTT.

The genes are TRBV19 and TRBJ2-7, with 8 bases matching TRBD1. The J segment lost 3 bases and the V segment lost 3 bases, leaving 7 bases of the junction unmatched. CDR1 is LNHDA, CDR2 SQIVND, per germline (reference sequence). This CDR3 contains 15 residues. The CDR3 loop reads CASSMPGQGDYEQYF. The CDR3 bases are TGTGCCAGTAGTATGCCCGGACAGGGTGACTACGAGCAGTACTTC.

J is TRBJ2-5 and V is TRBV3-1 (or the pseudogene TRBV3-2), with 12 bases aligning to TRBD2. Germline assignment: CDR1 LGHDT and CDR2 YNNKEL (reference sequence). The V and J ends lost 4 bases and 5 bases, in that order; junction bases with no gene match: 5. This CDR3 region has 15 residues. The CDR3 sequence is CASSLTSGGSETQYF. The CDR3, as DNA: TGTGCCAGCAGCCTAACTAGCGGGGGGTCGGAGACCCAGTACTTC.

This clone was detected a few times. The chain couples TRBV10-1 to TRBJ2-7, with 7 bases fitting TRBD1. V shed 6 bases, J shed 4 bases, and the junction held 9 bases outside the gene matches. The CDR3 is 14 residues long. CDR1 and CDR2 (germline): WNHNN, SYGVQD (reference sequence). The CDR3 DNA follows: TGCGCCAGCAGCCGGGCAGGGGGAACATACGAGCAGTACTTC. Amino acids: CASSRAGGTYEQYF.

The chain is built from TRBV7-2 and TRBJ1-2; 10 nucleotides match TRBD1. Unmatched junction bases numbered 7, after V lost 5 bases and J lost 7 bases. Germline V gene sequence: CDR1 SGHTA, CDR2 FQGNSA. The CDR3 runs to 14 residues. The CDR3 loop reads CASSSRQGASGYTF. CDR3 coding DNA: TGTGCCAGCAGCAGCCGACAGGGGGCGAGTGGCTACACCTTC.

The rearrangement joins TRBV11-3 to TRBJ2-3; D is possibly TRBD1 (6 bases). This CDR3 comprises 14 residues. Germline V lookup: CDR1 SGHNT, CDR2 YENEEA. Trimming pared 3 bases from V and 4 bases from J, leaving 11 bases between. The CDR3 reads CASSFEQGSDTQYF. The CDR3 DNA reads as TGTGCCAGCAGCTTCGAACAGGGATCAGATACGCAGTATTTT.

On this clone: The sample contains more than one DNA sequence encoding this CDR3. CDR3 DNA: TGTGCCAGCAGCCGGGGCGGCGGAGAGACCCAGTACTTC. Translating gives CASSRGGGETQYF. J is TRBJ2-5 and V is TRBV3-1 (or the pseudogene TRBV3-2), with D perhaps matching TRBD1 (5 bases). The CDR3 spans 13 residues. V dropped 4 bases and J dropped 4 bases, with 10 bases sitting between them. Looked up from germline, CDR1 is LGHDT and CDR2 is YNNKEL (reference sequence).

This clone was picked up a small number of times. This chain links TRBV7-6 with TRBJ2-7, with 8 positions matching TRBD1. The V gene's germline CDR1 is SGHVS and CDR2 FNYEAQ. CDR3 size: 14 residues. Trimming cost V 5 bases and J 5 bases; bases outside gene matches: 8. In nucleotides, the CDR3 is TGTGCCAGCAGCGTAACAGGGGGTATCAACGAGCAGTACTTC. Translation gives CASSVTGGINEQYF.

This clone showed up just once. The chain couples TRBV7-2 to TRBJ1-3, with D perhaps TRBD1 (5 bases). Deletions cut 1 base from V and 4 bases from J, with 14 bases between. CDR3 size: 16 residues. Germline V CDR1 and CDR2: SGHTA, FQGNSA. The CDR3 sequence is CASSLVSQGVGNTIYF. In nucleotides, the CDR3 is TGTGCCAGCAGCTTAGTTTCCCAGGGTGTGGGAAACACCATATATTTT.

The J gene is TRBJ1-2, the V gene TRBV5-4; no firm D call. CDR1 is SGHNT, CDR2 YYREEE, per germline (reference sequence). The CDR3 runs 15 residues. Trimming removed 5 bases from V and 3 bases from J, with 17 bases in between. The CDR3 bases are TGTGCCAGCAGAGCTGGACTGGACGGTCACTATGGCTACACCTTC. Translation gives CASRAGLDGHYGYTF.

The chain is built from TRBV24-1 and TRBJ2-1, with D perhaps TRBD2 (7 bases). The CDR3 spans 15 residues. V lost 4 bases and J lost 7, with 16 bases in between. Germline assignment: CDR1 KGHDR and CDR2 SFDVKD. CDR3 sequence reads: CATSDGGLIGNEQFF. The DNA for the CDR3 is TGTGCCACCAGTGACGGGGGGCTGATCGGGAATGAGCAGTTCTTC.

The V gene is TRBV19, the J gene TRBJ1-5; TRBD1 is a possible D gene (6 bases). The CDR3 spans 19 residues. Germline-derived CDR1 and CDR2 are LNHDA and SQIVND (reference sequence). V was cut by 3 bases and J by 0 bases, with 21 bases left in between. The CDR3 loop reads CASSMHLGGGRYSNQPQHF. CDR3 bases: TGTGCCAGTAGTATGCATCTGGGCGGGGGCCGGTATAGCAATCAGCCCCAGCATTTT.

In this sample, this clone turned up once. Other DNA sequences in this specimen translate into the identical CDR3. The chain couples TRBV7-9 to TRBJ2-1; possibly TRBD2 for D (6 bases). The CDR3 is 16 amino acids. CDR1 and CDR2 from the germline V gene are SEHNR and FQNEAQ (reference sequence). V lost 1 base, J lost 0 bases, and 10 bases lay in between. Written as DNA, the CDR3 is TGTGCCAGCAGCTTAGTGGCGGGGAGCTCCTACAATGAGCAGTTCTTC. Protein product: CASSLVAGSSYNEQFF.

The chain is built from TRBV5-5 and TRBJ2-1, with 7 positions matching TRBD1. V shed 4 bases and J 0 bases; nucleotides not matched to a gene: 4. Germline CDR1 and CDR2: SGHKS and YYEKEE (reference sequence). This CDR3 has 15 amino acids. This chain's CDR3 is CASSQTGSSYNEQFF. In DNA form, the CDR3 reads TGTGCCAGCAGCCAGACAGGGAGCTCCTACAATGAGCAGTTCTTC.

In nucleotides, the CDR3 is TGTGCCAGCGGGGACAGGGAGTCCTATGGCTACACCTTC. Translated, it gives CASGDRESYGYTF. The chain has TRBV7-9 and TRBJ1-2, with 9 bases fitting TRBD1. Germline V CDR1 and CDR2: SEHNR, FQNEAQ (reference sequence). This CDR3 spans 13 amino acids. The trim removed 8 bases at V and 4 bases at J, leaving 5 bases unmatched.

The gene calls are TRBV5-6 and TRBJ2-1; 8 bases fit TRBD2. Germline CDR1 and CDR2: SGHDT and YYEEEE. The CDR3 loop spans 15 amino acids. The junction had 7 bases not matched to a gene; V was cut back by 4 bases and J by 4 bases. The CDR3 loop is CASSPGGLVYNEQFF. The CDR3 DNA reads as TGTGCCAGCAGCCCGGGGGGACTAGTATACAATGAGCAGTTCTTC.

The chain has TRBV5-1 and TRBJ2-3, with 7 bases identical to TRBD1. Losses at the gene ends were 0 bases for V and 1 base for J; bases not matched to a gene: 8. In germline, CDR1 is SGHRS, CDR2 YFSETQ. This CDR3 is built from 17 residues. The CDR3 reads CASSLADRALGTDTQYF. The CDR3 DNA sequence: TGCGCCAGCAGCTTGGCCGACAGGGCGCTTGGCACAGATACGCAGTATTTT.

The CDR3 protein is CASGSLTGRGTEAFF. The CDR3 DNA is TGTGCTAGTGGTTCGCTAACGGGGAGGGGCACTGAAGCTTTCTTT. V and J are TRBV12-5 and TRBJ1-1, with TRBD1 as a possible D gene (5 bases). This CDR3 has 15 amino acids. Germline CDR1 reads LGHNT; CDR2 reads FRNRAP. The germline V and J ends were trimmed by 4 bases and 4 bases, with 16 bases remaining between them.